The clone carrying this TCR beta chain has a count of ten or more. MiXCR, applied by TCRdb to the 5' RACE reads, yields one record per CDR3 protein. The sample includes roughly 50,000 distinct CDR3 sequences, 10% of them seen just once. V was shortened by 2 bases and J by 9 bases, with 11 bases between the two germline ends. This CDR3 contains 13 residues. Per germline, CDR1 SSHAT and CDR2 FNYEAQ (reference sequence). The data were taken from a study of neurological immune-mediated disorders. The V call is TRBV7-7, the J call TRBJ2-1; no clear D gene. Sequencing was done on a sample of PBMCs. The sequence was obtained from a man in his 70s with HTLV-1-associated myelopathy (HAM/TSP). This CDR3 reads CASSLTTFGEQFF. The CDR3 region has the DNA TGTGCCAGCAGCTTAACGACATTTGGTGAGCAGTTCTTC.